One sample yielded the 27 T cell receptor beta chains listed below, sequenced in a study of shared clonotypes between healthy human individuals. The assay was immunoSEQ multiplex PCR, and TCRdb's table has in-frame clones only and misses some. The profile shows about a million clones, 60% to 80% of them singletons. The sequenced sample consisted of memory CD4+ T cells from PBMCs. Noted subset: CD45RA-negative fraction. The receptors derive from a man between 18 and 35 years old in good health. Some clones in this sample may be carry-over from other donors' samples.

The genes are TRBV5-8 and TRBJ2-5; a weak D match, TRBD2 (5 bases). The CDR3 contains 15 residues. V shed 4 bases and J shed 4 bases, with 17 bases lying between them. Germline V gene sequence: CDR1 SGHTS, CDR2 YDEGEE. CDR3 DNA: TGTGCCAGCAGCCCATCGACCAGAGAGGGAGAGACCCAGTACTTC. Translating gives CASSPSTREGETQYF.

The rearrangement joins TRBV5-1 to TRBJ2-1, with a tentative D call TRBD1 (6 bases). This CDR3 has 16 amino acids. V lost 6 bases and J 4 bases, leaving 20 bases between the germline ends. Germline V gives CDR1 SGHRS, CDR2 YFSETQ. CDR3 nucleotide sequence: TGCGCCAGCACCCTTGGAGAGGGACAAGGATACAATGAGCAGTTCTTC. As protein: CASTLGEGQGYNEQFF.

The chain uses TRBV4-3 and TRBJ2-7; TRBD2 matches at 13 bases. After removal of 1 base from V and 2 bases from J, the junction contained 5 bases not matched to a gene. CDR1 and CDR2 from the germline V gene are LGHNA and YSLEER. CDR3 length: 17 amino acids. The CDR3 DNA sequence: TGCGCCAGCAGCCAAGCCCTGGGGACTAGCGGGACCTACGAGCAGTACTTC. Translated: CASSQALGTSGTYEQYF.

The gene calls are TRBV9 and TRBJ2-7; possible D gene TRBD1, 6 bases. V was clipped by 0 bases and J by 6 bases, with 16 bases between them. This CDR3 is 15 amino acids long. Germline V gives CDR1 SGDLS, CDR2 YYNGEE. CDR3 coding DNA: TGTGCCAGCAGCGTAGAGAGGGCAGGGGCTGGCGAGCAGTACTTC. It specifies CASSVERAGAGEQYF.

The gene calls are TRBV7-8 and TRBJ1-5; D perhaps matches TRBD1 (5 bases). Germline V lookup: CDR1 SGHVS, CDR2 FQNEAQ. The length of the CDR3 is 13 residues. The germline V and J ends were trimmed by 3 bases and 6 bases, with 9 bases remaining between them. DNA for the CDR3: TGTGCCAGCAGCTTCCGGGGGTTTCAGCCCCAGCATTTT. Translating it yields CASSFRGFQPQHF.

V and J are TRBV7-9 and TRBJ1-2; 9 bases are shared with TRBD1. J was trimmed by 4 bases and V by 4 bases; bases with no gene match: 7. The CDR3 totals 15 residues. Germline V gene lookup returns CDR1 SEHNR and CDR2 FQNEAQ (reference sequence). The CDR3 DNA follows: TGTGCCAGCAGCTCTATGACAGGGGGGTTCTATGGCTACACCTTC. Translation gives CASSSMTGGFYGYTF.

This sequence joins TRBV18 and TRBJ1-2; tentative D call: TRBD1 (6 bases). The V gene lost 1 base and the J gene lost 3 bases, with 15 bases spanning the gap. Looked up from germline, CDR1 is KGHSH and CDR2 is LQKENI. This CDR3 region has 16 residues. CDR3 bases: TGTGCCAGCTCACCACAGCAGGGGAGTGGAGACTATGGCTACACCTTC. It yields the protein CASSPQQGSGDYGYTF. The full variable domain, in which reference TRBV18 and TRBJ1-2 provide the parts outside the CDR3, is NAGVMQNPRHLVRRRGQEARLRCSPMKGHSHVYWYRQLPEEGLKFMVYLQKENIIDESGMPKERFSAEFPKEGPSILRIQQVVRGDSAAYFCASSPQQGSGDYGYTFGSGTRLTVV.

The gene calls are TRBV30 and TRBJ1-5; TRBD1 matches 8 bases. Germline V gene lookup returns CDR1 GTSNPN and CDR2 SVGIG (reference sequence). V trimming: 2 bases; J trimming: 6 bases; junction bases outside the gene matches: 9. This CDR3 is built from 15 residues. CDR3 region: CAWSPLTGGSQPQHF. In nucleotides, the CDR3 is TGTGCCTGGAGTCCCCTCACAGGGGGTTCTCAGCCCCAGCATTTT.

This clone was detected once. CDR3 in DNA: TGCGCCAGCAGCTCCTCCCCGAGCGGGCCGGGGAACATTCAGTACTTC. As protein: CASSSSPSGPGNIQYF. The rearrangement links TRBV5-1 to TRBJ2-4, with D perhaps TRBD2 (6 bases). CDR1 SGHRS and CDR2 YFSETQ come from the germline V gene. Trimming removed 3 bases at V and 7 bases at J, with 20 bases between. The CDR3 has 16 amino acids.

V gene TRBV11-3 combines with J gene TRBJ2-7; D possibly uses TRBD1 or TRBD2 (5 bases each). The length of the CDR3 is 13 residues. V shed 5 bases and J shed 7 bases, with 15 bases lying between them. Germline V CDR1 and CDR2: SGHNT, YENEEA. The CDR3 reads CASSQGTGREQYF. DNA of the CDR3: TGTGCCAGCAGCCAAGGGACGGGCCGGGAGCAGTACTTC.

The chain uses TRBV28 and TRBJ2-7; 8 nucleotides match TRBD2. CDR1 and CDR2 from the germline V gene are MDHEN and SYDVKM. This CDR3 is built from 15 residues. V was clipped by 5 bases and J by 6 bases; unmatched bases: 12. The chain's CDR3 is CASSPGGAGAFEQYF. The CDR3 DNA follows: TGTGCCAGCAGTCCTGGGGGAGCGGGAGCGTTCGAGCAGTACTTC.

The rearrangement uses TRBV23-1 and TRBJ2-2; TRBD2 is a possible D gene (6 bases). TRBV23-1 is recorded as an ORF, its role being uncertain. The length of the CDR3 is 17 residues. Trimming stripped 2 bases from V and 3 bases from J, with 16 bases between. CDR3 DNA sequence: TGCGCCAGCAGTCAAACCCGGGGCAGCGGGCACACCGGGGAGCTGTTTTTT. This translates into CASSQTRGSGHTGELFF.

This chain links TRBV28 with TRBJ1-1; D not certain. The CDR3 contains 14 residues. V was pared by 6 bases and J by 1 base, with 12 bases between. The germline gives CDR1 MDHEN, CDR2 SYDVKM. The CDR3 is CASRPQTANTEAFF. The DNA of the CDR3 is TGTGCCAGCAGACCCCAAACAGCGAACACTGAAGCTTTCTTT.

V is TRBV9 and J is TRBJ2-5, with a possible D match to TRBD2 (5 bases). Germline assignment: CDR1 SGDLS and CDR2 YYNGEE. Trimming removed 4 bases from V and 6 bases from J, with 19 bases in between. The CDR3 length is 15 residues. CDR3 amino acids: CASSRGSGIVKTQYF. CDR3 nucleotides: TGTGCCAGCAGCAGAGGGAGCGGAATCGTAAAGACCCAGTACTTC.

The chain is built from TRBV2 and TRBJ1-2, with a weak D call TRBD1 (5 bases). The CDR3 has 15 amino acids. V lost 7 bases and J lost 5, with 20 bases in between. Per the germline V gene, CDR1 is SNHLY and CDR2 is FYNNEI. CDR3 DNA sequence: TGTGCCAGCATATATTACGGGGTGGGGGAGTATGGCTACACCTTC. This translates into CASIYYGVGEYGYTF. Together with reference TRBV2 and TRBJ1-2, the CDR3 gives the full variable domain: EPEVTQTPSHQVTQMGQEVILRCVPISNHLYFYWYRQILGQKVEFLVSFYNNEISEKSEIFDDQFSVERPDGSNFTLKIRSTKLEDSAMYFCASIYYGVGEYGYTFGSGTRLTVV.

The rearrangement joins TRBV5-6 to TRBJ2-7; 9 nucleotides align to TRBD1. Losses at the gene ends were 3 bases for V and 5 bases for J; bases not matched to a gene: 12. Germline V gives CDR1 SGHDT, CDR2 YYEEEE. The CDR3 covers 16 residues. The CDR3 spells CASSSPSWTGDHEQYF. The DNA for the CDR3 is TGTGCCAGCAGCTCCCCATCCTGGACAGGGGACCACGAGCAGTACTTC.

The V call is TRBV5-6, the J call TRBJ2-3; TRBD1 matches 7 bases. The CDR3 covers 17 residues. The V gene's germline CDR1 is SGHDT and CDR2 YYEEEE. J lost 1 base, V lost 7 bases, and 15 bases had no gene match. The CDR3 DNA sequence: TGTGCCAGCGAGGGTGGGACAGCCGCTTACGGCACAGATACGCAGTATTTT. As protein: CASEGGTAAYGTDTQYF. The variable domain in full, completed from reference TRBV5-6 and TRBJ2-3, reads DAGVTQSPTHLIKTRGQQVTLRCSPKSGHDTVSWYQQALGQGPQFIFQYYEEEERQRGNFPDRFSGHQFPNYSSELNVNALLLGDSALYLCASEGGTAAYGTDTQYFGPGTRLTVL.

This chain uses TRBV9 with TRBJ2-1; 16 nucleotides match TRBD2. The V gene end was trimmed by 0 bases and the J gene end by 5 bases; junction bases not matched to a gene: 5. Germline V gives CDR1 SGDLS, CDR2 YYNGEE. This CDR3 is 18 amino acids long. The CDR3 DNA sequence: TGTGCCAGCAGCGTAGATTGGGGGACTAGCGGGAGGGACAATGAGCAGTTCTTC. Amino acid sequence: CASSVDWGTSGRDNEQFF.

This clone has more than one count but fewer than ten. The rearrangement joins TRBV5-1 to TRBJ1-2; weak D call: TRBD1 (5 bases). Germline V gene sequence: CDR1 SGHRS, CDR2 YFSETQ. The CDR3 has 15 amino acids. The V gene lost 4 bases and the J gene lost 4 bases, with 17 bases spanning the gap. The CDR3 DNA follows: TGCGCCAGCAGCCCCCGGGACTCGGGATCCTATGGCTACACCTTC. It encodes CASSPRDSGSYGYTF.

V is TRBV27 and J is TRBJ2-6, with D tentatively TRBD2 (5 bases). The V end was cut by 5 bases, the J end by 3 bases, with 17 bases between. Germline lookup yields CDR1 MNHEY and CDR2 SMNVEV (reference sequence). This CDR3 contains 17 residues. CDR3 DNA sequence: TGTGCCAGCAGTCCCCCTCCGGGATTTTATGGGGCCAACGTCCTGACTTTC. As protein: CASSPPPGFYGANVLTF.

The chain couples TRBV7-6 to TRBJ1-2; the match to TRBD1 covers 8 bases. CDR3 size: 15 residues. In germline, CDR1 is SGHVS, CDR2 FNYEAQ. J lost 8 bases, V lost 5 bases, and 13 bases had no gene match. This chain's CDR3 is CASSPRTQGAEGYTF. As DNA, the CDR3 is TGTGCCAGCAGCCCCCGTACCCAGGGGGCGGAGGGCTACACCTTC.

The V gene is TRBV14, the J gene TRBJ2-5; D gene unclear. Between the trimmed V and J ends, which lost 4 bases and 0 bases, there was a span of 6 bases. CDR1 and CDR2 (germline): SGHDN, FVKESK. CDR3 length: 13 amino acids. The CDR3 loop is CASSPTDQETQYF. The CDR3 DNA reads TGTGCCAGCAGCCCTACGGACCAAGAGACCCAGTACTTC.

The V and J genes are TRBV5-1 and TRBJ2-7; TRBD1 matches 11 bases. V was clipped by 3 bases and J by 3 bases; unmatched bases: 5. The CDR3 spans 15 residues. Germline CDR1 reads SGHRS; CDR2 reads YFSETQ. CDR3 protein: CASSYRDRGGYEQYF. CDR3 nucleotides: TGCGCCAGCAGCTACCGGGACAGGGGGGGCTACGAGCAGTACTTC. Full variable domain (rest looked up from reference TRBV5-1 and TRBJ2-7): KAGVTQTPRYLIKTRGQQVTLSCSPISGHRSVSWYQQTPGQGLQFLFEYFSETQRNKGNFPGRFSGRQFSNSRSEMNVSTLELGDSALYLCASSYRDRGGYEQYFGPGTRLTVT.

The genes are TRBV7-3 and TRBJ2-5; perhaps TRBD2 as D (6 bases). Deletions cut 0 bases from V and 4 bases from J, with 12 bases between. Germline loops: CDR1 SGHTA, CDR2 FQGTGA. The CDR3 has 15 amino acids. CDR3 bases: TGTGCCAGCAGCTTAACGGGGGGAGAAGTAGAGACCCAGTACTTC. It is translated as CASSLTGGEVETQYF.

The CDR3 reads CASSSYRGRTEAFF. The CDR3, as DNA: TGTGCCAGCAGCTCCTACAGGGGACGGACTGAAGCTTTCTTT. J is TRBJ1-1 and V is TRBV5-8; 7 bases match TRBD1. The CDR3 loop spans 14 amino acids. Germline V lookup: CDR1 SGHTS, CDR2 YDEGEE. The V segment lost 3 bases and the J segment 5 bases; nucleotides outside the gene matches: 7.

This clone was seen more than once but under ten times. The V and J genes are TRBV9 and TRBJ2-2; D possibly matches TRBD1 or TRBD2 (5 bases each). Germline assignment: CDR1 SGDLS and CDR2 YYNGEE. The V end lost 4 bases, the J end lost 3 bases, and 16 bases lay between the germline ends. The CDR3 contains 16 residues. CDR3 nucleotides: TGTGCCAGCAGCCCCTGGGACCTGTCCTACACCGGGGAGCTGTTTTTT. Protein: CASSPWDLSYTGELFF.

This clone was counted between two and nine times. The chain carries TRBV7-2 and TRBJ2-3; the match to TRBD1 covers 8 bases. The length of the CDR3 is 15 residues. The V and J ends lost 3 bases and 8 bases, in that order; junction bases with no gene match: 10. The germline gives CDR1 SGHTA, CDR2 FQGNSA. CDR3: CASSFPTETGATQYF. The CDR3 coding sequence is TGTGCCAGCAGCTTTCCGACAGAGACAGGGGCTACGCAGTATTTT.